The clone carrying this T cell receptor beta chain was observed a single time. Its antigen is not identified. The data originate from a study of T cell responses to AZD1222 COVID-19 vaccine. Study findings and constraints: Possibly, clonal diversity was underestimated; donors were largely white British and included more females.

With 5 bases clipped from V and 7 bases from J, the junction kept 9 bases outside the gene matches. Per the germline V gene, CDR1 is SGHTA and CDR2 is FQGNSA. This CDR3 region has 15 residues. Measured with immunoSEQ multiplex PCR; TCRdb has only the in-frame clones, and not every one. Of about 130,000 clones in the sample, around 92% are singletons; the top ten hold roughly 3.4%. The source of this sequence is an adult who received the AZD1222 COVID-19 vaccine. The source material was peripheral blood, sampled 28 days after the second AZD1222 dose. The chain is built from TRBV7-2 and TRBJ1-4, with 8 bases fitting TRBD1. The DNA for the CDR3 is TGTGCCAGCAGCGCCGGACAGGGTATAATTGAAAAACTGTTTTTT. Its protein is CASSAGQGIIEKLFF.